The 20 T cell receptor beta chains below all came from one sample that was sequenced in a study of radiation and T cells in renal cell carcinoma. The time point is: blood 4 weeks post-SBRT, at nephrectomy. This sample's treatment: 15 Gy SBRT to primary tumor, nephrectomy 4 weeks later. Repertoires were generated with immunoSEQ multiplex PCR, while TCRdb's copy carries only in-frame clones and drops some. The sample holds about 83,000 clones, approximately 87% seen once. Sequences were derived from blood, sampled from a patient whose treatment included radiotherapy and nephrectomy. These TCRs come from a woman aged 60-75 years with renal cell carcinoma.

The rearrangement uses TRBV28 and TRBJ1-3, with TRBD1 identical over 7 bases. CDR1 is MDHEN, CDR2 SYDVKM, per germline. The V gene end was trimmed by 6 bases and the J gene end by 0 bases; junction bases not matched to a gene: 8. CDR3 length equals 16 residues. CDR3: CASRLQGPYSGNTIYF. CDR3 coding DNA: TGTGCCAGCAGGCTACAGGGGCCCTACTCTGGAAACACCATATATTTT.

The chain combines TRBV6-6 with TRBJ2-7; possibly TRBD2 for D (6 bases). This CDR3 is 14 amino acids long. Germline CDR1 MNHNY, CDR2 SVGAGI (reference sequence). The ends were cut back, 0 bases at V and 3 bases at J, with 9 bases in the middle. The CDR3 loop reads CASSYSRENYEQYF. CDR3 bases: TGTGCCAGCAGTTACTCTCGGGAGAACTACGAGCAGTACTTC.

This clone was counted a single time. This rearrangement joins TRBV5-1 to TRBJ1-5; D is unresolved. Germline loops: CDR1 SGHRS, CDR2 YFSETQ. The CDR3 has 13 residues. V was clipped by 4 bases and J by 7 bases, with 12 bases between them. Here the CDR3 reads CASSPVLGQPQHF. DNA of the CDR3: TGCGCCAGCAGCCCTGTACTGGGGCAGCCCCAGCATTTT.

The V call is TRBV7-9, the J call TRBJ1-4; 8 bases align to TRBD1. Losses at the gene ends were 2 bases for V and 7 bases for J; bases not matched to a gene: 3. The CDR3 is 14 residues long. In germline, CDR1 is SEHNR, CDR2 FQNEAQ (reference sequence). CDR3 sequence reads: CASSLTGGSEKLFF. The CDR3, as DNA: TGTGCCAGCAGCTTAACAGGGGGGAGTGAAAAACTGTTTTTT.

The V call is TRBV27, the J call TRBJ1-4; D might be TRBD1 (5 bases). In germline, CDR1 is MNHEY, CDR2 SMNVEV (reference sequence). The CDR3 sequence is 15 residues long. Trimming stripped 2 bases from V and 8 bases from J, with 15 bases between. Here the CDR3 reads CASSLRGGGVEKLFF. The DNA for the CDR3 is TGTGCCAGCAGTTTACGGGGCGGAGGGGTCGAAAAACTGTTTTTT. The full variable domain, completed using reference TRBV27 and TRBJ1-4, is EAQVTQNPRYLITVTGKKLTVTCSQNMNHEYMSWYRQDPGLGLRQIYYSMNVEVTDKGDVPEGYKVSRKEKRNFPLILESPSPNQTSLYFCASSLRGGGVEKLFFGSGTQLSVL.

This chain joins TRBV6-5 and TRBJ2-7, with 12 bases aligning to TRBD2. CDR3 length: 14 residues. V gave up 6 bases and J gave up 5 bases; unmatched junction bases: 5. Germline-derived CDR1 and CDR2 are MNHEY and SVGAGI. CDR3 residues: CASRTSGSHDEQYF. As DNA, the CDR3 is TGTGCCAGCAGGACTAGCGGGAGTCACGACGAGCAGTACTTC.

The chain carries TRBV4-1 and TRBJ2-1, with D possibly being TRBD2 (6 bases). CDR1 is MGHRA and CDR2 is YSYEKL in the germline V gene. Trimming stripped 4 bases from V and 8 bases from J, with 12 bases between. This CDR3 region has 13 residues. The CDR3 region is CASSPRWGDEQFF. Written as DNA, the CDR3 is TGCGCCAGCAGCCCAAGATGGGGGGATGAGCAGTTCTTC.

Worth noting for this clone: The sample carries other DNA sequences with the same CDR3. The chain couples TRBV19 to TRBJ1-5, with no clear D. The CDR3 is made up of 12 amino acids. The germline CDR1 and CDR2 sequences are LNHDA and SQIVND (reference sequence). V was clipped by 5 bases and J by 4 bases, with 6 bases between them. The CDR3 DNA is TGTGCCAGTAGTTTACGGAATCAGCCCCAGCATTTT. Translated, it gives CASSLRNQPQHF. The entire variable domain, with the rest obtained from reference TRBV19 and TRBJ1-5, is as follows: DGGITQSPKYLFRKEGQNVTLSCEQNLNHDAMYWYRQDPGQGLRLIYYSQIVNDFQKGDIAEGYSVSREKKESFPLTVTSAQKNPTAFYLCASSLRNQPQHFGDGTRLSIL.

The V gene is TRBV28, the J gene TRBJ2-7; 12 bases match TRBD1. The CDR3 sequence is 18 residues long. V lost 5 bases, J lost 4 bases, and 15 bases stayed unmatched. The germline V gene encodes CDR1 MDHEN and CDR2 SYDVKM. This chain's CDR3 is CASSVGQGAWLKEYEQYF. In DNA, the CDR3 is TGTGCCAGCAGTGTGGGACAGGGGGCCTGGTTAAAAGAGTACGAGCAGTACTTC.

This chain links TRBV28 with TRBJ2-2, with a weak D call TRBD1 (6 bases). V dropped 7 bases and J dropped 0 bases, with 9 bases sitting between them. This CDR3 spans 14 amino acids. Germline loops: CDR1 MDHEN, CDR2 SYDVKM. The CDR3 spells CASIGQTNTGELFF. CDR3 nucleotides: TGTGCCAGCATAGGACAGACGAACACCGGGGAGCTGTTTTTT.

This clone was seen a single time. Without the conserved terminal phenylalanine or tryptophan, this CDR3 likely stems from a read error. Because the CDR3's place on the DNA is in doubt, the DNA is left out and the CDR3 is given as listed by TCRdb. V usage is TRBV5-5 and J usage is TRBJ1-3. The V gene's germline CDR1 is SGHKS and CDR2 YYEKEE (reference sequence). The length of the CDR3 is 12 amino acids, counting both ends. The CDR3 region is CASSLARGPMAV.

This clone was found once. J is TRBJ2-7 and V is TRBV30; D remains unclear. Deletions cut 2 bases from V and 0 bases from J, with 5 bases between. Germline CDR1 GTSNPN, CDR2 SVGIG (reference sequence). This CDR3 region has 12 residues. CDR3 region: CAWSPNSYEQYF. DNA for the CDR3: TGTGCCTGGAGTCCCAACTCCTACGAGCAGTACTTC.

V and J are TRBV7-2 and TRBJ2-2; no clear D. The CDR3 is made up of 15 amino acids. The V gene's germline CDR1 is SGHTA and CDR2 FQGNSA. V shed 4 bases and J shed 5 bases, with 14 bases lying between them. The CDR3 is CASSSPIEPTGELFF. CDR3 in DNA: TGTGCCAGCAGCTCCCCCATCGAGCCTACCGGGGAGCTGTTTTTT.

This clone was seen a single time. This chain uses TRBV6-6 with TRBJ1-5; TRBD1 aligns across 7 bases. Germline V gene data show CDR1 as MNHNY and CDR2 as SVGAGI (reference sequence). The CDR3 spans 15 residues. V dropped 3 bases and J dropped 2; count of bases not matched to a gene: 4. This chain's CDR3 is CASSYDRAGNQPQHF. CDR3 sequence (DNA): TGTGCCAGCAGTTATGACAGGGCGGGCAATCAGCCCCAGCATTTT.

The V call is TRBV7-2, the J call TRBJ1-1; D is perhaps TRBD1 (5 bases). This CDR3 has 14 residues. V was trimmed by 5 bases and J by 2 bases, leaving 12 bases between them. Germline CDR1 is SGHTA and CDR2 is FQGNSA. The CDR3 reads CASSLRDGNTEAFF. The CDR3, as DNA: TGTGCCAGCAGCCTCCGGGACGGAAACACTGAAGCTTTCTTT.

This rearrangement joins TRBV6-5 to TRBJ2-7, with 9 bases that match TRBD1. Germline CDR1 is MNHEY and CDR2 is SVGAGI. CDR3 length equals 16 residues. V was pared by 3 bases and J by 3 bases, with 9 bases of the junction left unmatched. Here the CDR3 reads CASSYIGTGSFYEQYF. In nucleotides, the CDR3 is TGTGCCAGCAGTTATATCGGGACAGGGAGTTTCTACGAGCAGTACTTC.

The chain links TRBV4-3 to TRBJ2-5; unclear D gene. The V end was cut by 6 bases, the J end by 0 bases, with 11 bases between. The CDR3 has 14 amino acids. Germline CDR1 LGHNA, CDR2 YSLEER. The CDR3 loop is CASRNGPNQETQYF. Written as DNA, the CDR3 is TGCGCCAGCAGGAACGGACCGAACCAAGAGACCCAGTACTTC.

The chain uses TRBV13 and TRBJ2-2; D is perhaps TRBD2 (6 bases). Germline V gene sequence: CDR1 PRHDT, CDR2 FYEKMQ (reference sequence). Trimming shortened V by 5 bases and J by 4 bases, and 14 bases separated the two germline ends. The CDR3 totals 15 residues. The CDR3 is CASSRRGGGTGELFF. The CDR3 region has the DNA TGTGCCAGCAGCCGCCGGGGAGGCGGCACCGGGGAGCTGTTTTTT. Full variable domain (missing parts from reference TRBV13 and TRBJ2-2): AAGVIQSPRHLIKEKRETATLKCYPIPRHDTVYWYQQGPGQDPQFLISFYEKMQSDKGSIPDRFSAQQFSDYHSELNMSSLELGDSALYFCASSRRGGGTGELFFGEGSRLTVL.

The CDR3 region has the DNA TGTGCCAGCAGCCTGGGACAGAGAAATGGCTACACCTTC. Its protein is CASSLGQRNGYTF. V is TRBV11-2 and J is TRBJ1-2, with 7 bases identical to TRBD1. The junction had 6 bases not matched to a gene; V was cut back by 5 bases and J by 6 bases. The CDR3 contains 13 residues. Germline loops: CDR1 SGHAT, CDR2 FQNNGV.

V gene TRBV5-6 combines with J gene TRBJ1-2; D remains ambiguous. The CDR3 is 17 residues long. V was shortened by 0 bases and J by 5 bases, with 20 bases between the two germline ends. Germline loops: CDR1 SGHDT, CDR2 YYEEEE. The DNA of the CDR3 is TGTGCCAGCAGCTTGGATGGTACGCCTGCCTTTTCATATGGCTACACCTTC. Amino acids: CASSLDGTPAFSYGYTF.